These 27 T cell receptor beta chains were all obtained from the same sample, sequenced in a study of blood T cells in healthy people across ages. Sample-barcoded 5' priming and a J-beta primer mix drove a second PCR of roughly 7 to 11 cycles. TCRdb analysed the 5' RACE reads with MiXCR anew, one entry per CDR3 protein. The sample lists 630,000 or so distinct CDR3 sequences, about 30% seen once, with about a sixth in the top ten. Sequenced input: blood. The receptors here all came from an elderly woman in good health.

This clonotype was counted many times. The CDR3 spells CASSSRERIYEQYF. CDR3 bases: TGTGCCAGCAGTTCCCGGGAGCGGATTTACGAGCAGTACTTC. The chain couples TRBV6-5 to TRBJ2-7; D might be TRBD2 (6 bases). Trimming took off 4 bases at V and 4 bases at J, with 14 bases between the two ends. Germline values: CDR1 MNHEY, CDR2 SVGAGI. The CDR3 has 14 amino acids.

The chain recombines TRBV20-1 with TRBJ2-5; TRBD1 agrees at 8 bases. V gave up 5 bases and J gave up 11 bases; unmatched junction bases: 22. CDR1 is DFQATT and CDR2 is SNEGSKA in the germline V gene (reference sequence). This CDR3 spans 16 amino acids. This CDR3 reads CSAPRTGSGNYNEQYF. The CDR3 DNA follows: TGCAGTGCTCCCCGGACAGGGTCTGGGAATTACAATGAGCAGTACTTC.

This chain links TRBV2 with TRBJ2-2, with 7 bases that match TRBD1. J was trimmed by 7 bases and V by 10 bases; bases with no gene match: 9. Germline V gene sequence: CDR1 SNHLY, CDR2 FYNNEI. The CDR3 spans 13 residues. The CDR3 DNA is TGTGCCATTCGACAGGGAGCGAGCGGGGAGCTGTTTTTT. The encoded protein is CAIRQGASGELFF.

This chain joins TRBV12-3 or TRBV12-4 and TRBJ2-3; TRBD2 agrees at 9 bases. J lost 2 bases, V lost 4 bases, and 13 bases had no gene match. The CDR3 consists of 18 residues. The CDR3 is CASSSRGGAGGLTDTQYF. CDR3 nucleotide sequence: TGTGCCAGCAGTTCCCGGGGCGGAGCGGGGGGACTCACAGATACGCAGTATTTT.

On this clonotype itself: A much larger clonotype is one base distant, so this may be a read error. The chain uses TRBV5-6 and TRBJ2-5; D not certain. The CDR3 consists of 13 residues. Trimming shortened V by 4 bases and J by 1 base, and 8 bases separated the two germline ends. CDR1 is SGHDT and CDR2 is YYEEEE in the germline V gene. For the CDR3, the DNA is TGTGCCAGCAGCGCCCAGGTCCAAGAGACCCAGTACTTC. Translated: CASSAQVQETQYF.

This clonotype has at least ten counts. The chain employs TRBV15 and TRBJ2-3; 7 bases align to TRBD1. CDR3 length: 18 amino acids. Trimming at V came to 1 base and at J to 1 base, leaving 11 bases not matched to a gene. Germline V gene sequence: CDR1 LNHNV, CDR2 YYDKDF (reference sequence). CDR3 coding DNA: TGTGCCACCAGCAGAGGGATGACAGGGACGGTCGGCACAGATACGCAGTATTTT. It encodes CATSRGMTGTVGTDTQYF.

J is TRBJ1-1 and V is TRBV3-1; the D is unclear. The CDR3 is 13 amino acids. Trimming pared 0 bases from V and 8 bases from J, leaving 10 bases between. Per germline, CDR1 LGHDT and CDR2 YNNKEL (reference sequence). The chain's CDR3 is CASSQEGYREAFF. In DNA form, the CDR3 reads TGTGCCAGCAGCCAAGAAGGATACAGAGAAGCTTTCTTT.

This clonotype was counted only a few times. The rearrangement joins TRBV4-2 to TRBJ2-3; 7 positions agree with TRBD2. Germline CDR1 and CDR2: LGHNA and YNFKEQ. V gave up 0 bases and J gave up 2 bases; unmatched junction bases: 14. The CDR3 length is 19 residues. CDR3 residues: CASSQDLFGASGNTDTQYF. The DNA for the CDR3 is TGTGCCAGCAGCCAAGATTTATTCGGGGCTAGCGGTAACACAGATACGCAGTATTTT.

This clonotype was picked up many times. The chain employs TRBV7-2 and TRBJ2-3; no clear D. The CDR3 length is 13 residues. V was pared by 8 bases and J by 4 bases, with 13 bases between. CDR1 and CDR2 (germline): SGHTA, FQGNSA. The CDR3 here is CASEALAADTQYF. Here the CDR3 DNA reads TGTGCCAGCGAGGCATTAGCCGCAGATACGCAGTATTTT.

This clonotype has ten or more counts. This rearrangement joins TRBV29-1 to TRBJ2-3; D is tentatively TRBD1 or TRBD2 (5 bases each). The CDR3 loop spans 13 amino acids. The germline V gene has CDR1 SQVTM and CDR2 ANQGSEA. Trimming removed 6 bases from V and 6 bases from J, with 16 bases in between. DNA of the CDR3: TGCAGCGTCCGGGACCCCTTTTTGGATACGCAGTATTTT. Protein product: CSVRDPFLDTQYF.

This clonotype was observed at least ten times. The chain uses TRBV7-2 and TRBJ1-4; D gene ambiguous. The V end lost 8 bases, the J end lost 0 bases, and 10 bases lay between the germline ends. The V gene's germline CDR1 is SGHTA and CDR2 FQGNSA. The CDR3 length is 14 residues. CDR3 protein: CASALRATNEKLFF. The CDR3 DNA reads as TGTGCCAGCGCACTCCGGGCAACTAATGAAAAACTGTTTTTT.

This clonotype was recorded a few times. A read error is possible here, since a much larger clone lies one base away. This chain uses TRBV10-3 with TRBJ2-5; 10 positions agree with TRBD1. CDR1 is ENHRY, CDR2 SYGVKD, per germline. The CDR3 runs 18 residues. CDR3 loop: CAVSESGGTGELQETQYF. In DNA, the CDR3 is TGTGCCGTCAGTGAGTCGGGAGGGACAGGGGAACTTCAAGAGACCCAGTACTTC.

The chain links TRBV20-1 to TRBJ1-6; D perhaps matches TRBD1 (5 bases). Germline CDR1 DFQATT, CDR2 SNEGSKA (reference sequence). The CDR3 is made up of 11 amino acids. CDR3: CSPSGASPLHF. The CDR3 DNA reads TGCAGCCCTTCCGGGGCTTCACCCCTCCACTTT.

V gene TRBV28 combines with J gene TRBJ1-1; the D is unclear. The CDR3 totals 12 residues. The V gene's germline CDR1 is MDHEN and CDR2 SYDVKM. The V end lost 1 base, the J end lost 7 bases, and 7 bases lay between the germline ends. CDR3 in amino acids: CASSLSQFEAFF. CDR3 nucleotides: TGTGCCAGCAGTTTATCTCAGTTTGAAGCTTTCTTT.

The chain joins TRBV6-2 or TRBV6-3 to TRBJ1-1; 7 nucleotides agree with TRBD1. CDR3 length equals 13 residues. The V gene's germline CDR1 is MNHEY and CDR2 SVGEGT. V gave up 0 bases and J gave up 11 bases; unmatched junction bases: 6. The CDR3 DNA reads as TGTGCCAGCAGTTACTCGGCTTCGGGACAGGCTTTCTTT. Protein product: CASSYSASGQAFF.

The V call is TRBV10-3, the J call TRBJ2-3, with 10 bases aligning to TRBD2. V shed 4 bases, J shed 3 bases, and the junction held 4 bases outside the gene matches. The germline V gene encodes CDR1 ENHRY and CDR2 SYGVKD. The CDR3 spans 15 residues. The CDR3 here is CAISGSGGETDTQYF. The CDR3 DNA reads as TGTGCCATCAGTGGAAGCGGGGGGGAAACAGATACGCAGTATTTT.

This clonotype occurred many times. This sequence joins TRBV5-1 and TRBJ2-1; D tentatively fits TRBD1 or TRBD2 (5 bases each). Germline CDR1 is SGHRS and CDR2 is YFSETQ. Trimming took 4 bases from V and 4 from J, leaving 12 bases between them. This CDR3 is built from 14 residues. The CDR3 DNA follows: TGCGCCAGCAGCGCCGGGACGGAGTACAATGAGCAGTTCTTC. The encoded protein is CASSAGTEYNEQFF.

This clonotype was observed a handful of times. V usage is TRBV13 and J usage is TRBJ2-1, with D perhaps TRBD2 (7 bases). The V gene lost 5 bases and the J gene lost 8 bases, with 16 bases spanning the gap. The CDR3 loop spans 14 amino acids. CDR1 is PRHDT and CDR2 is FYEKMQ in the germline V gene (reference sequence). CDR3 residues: CASSLVGEGDEQFF. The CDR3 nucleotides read TGTGCCAGCAGCCTAGTCGGGGAGGGGGATGAGCAGTTCTTC.

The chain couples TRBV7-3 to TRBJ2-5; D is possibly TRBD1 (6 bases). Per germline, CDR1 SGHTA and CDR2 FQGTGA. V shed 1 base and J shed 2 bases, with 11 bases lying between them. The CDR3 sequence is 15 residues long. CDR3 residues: CASSLKAGTQETQYF. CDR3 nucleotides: TGTGCCAGCAGCTTAAAGGCAGGGACACAAGAGACCCAGTACTTC.

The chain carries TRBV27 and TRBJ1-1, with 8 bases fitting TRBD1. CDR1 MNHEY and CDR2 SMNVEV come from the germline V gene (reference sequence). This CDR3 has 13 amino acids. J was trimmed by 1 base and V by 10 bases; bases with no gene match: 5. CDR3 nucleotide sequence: TGTGCCACCCAGACAGGGGCGAACACTGAAGCTTTCTTT. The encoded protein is CATQTGANTEAFF.

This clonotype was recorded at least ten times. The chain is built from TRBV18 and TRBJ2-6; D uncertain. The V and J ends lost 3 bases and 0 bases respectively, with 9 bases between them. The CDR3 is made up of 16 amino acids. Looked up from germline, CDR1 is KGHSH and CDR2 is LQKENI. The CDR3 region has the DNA TGTGCCAGCTCACCGGGCCTTAGCTCTGGGGCCAACGTCCTGACTTTC. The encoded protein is CASSPGLSSGANVLTF.

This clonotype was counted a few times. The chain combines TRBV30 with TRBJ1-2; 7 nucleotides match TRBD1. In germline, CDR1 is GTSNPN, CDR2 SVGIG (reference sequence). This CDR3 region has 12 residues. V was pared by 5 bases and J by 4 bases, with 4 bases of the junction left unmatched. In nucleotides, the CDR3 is TGTGCCTGGTCCAGACAGGGCTATGGCTACACCTTC. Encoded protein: CAWSRQGYGYTF.

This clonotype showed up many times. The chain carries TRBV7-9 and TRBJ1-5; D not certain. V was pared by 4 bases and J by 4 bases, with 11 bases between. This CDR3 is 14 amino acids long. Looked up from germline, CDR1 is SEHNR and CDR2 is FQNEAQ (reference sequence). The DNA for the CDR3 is TGTGCCAGCAGCTCCTCGGGGTTAAATCAGCCCCAGCATTTT. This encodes CASSSSGLNQPQHF.

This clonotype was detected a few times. CDR3 region: CASSLAISGLDEQFF. CDR3 DNA: TGTGCCAGCAGCTTAGCGATTAGCGGGCTTGATGAGCAGTTCTTC. This chain links TRBV7-8 with TRBJ2-1, with 7 bases matching TRBD2. The trim removed 0 bases at V and 8 bases at J, leaving 7 bases unmatched. The CDR3 runs to 15 residues. Germline V gives CDR1 SGHVS, CDR2 FQNEAQ.

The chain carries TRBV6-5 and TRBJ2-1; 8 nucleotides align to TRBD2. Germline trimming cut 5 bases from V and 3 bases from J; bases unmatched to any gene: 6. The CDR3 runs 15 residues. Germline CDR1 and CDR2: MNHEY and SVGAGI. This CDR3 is CASSPTAGGYNEQFF. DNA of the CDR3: TGTGCCAGCAGTCCTACGGCGGGGGGCTACAATGAGCAGTTCTTC.

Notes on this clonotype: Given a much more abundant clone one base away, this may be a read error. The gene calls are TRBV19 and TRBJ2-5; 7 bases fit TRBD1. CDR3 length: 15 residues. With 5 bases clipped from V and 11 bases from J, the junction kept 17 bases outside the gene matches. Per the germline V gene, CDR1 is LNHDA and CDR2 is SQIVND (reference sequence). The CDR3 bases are TGTGCCAGTAGTCTACAGACAGGGTATGCGAACGGGCAGTACTTC. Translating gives CASSLQTGYANGQYF.

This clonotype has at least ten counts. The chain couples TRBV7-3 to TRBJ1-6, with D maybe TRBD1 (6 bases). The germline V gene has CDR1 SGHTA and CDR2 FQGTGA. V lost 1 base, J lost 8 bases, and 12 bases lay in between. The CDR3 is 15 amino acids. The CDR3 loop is CASSLIGQGYSPLHF. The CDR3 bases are TGTGCCAGCAGCTTAATTGGGCAGGGGTATTCACCCCTCCACTTT. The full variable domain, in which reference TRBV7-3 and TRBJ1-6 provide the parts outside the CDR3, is GAGVSQTPSNKVTEKGKYVELRCDPISGHTALYWYRQSLGQGPEFLIYFQGTGAADDSGLPNDRFFAVRPEGSVSTLKIQRTERGDSAVYLCASSLIGQGYSPLHFGNGTRLTVT.